The present TCR beta chain was sequenced within a study of cytomegalovirus exposure and HLA in healthy donors. Whole-study results and caveats: Highly shared variants forming one cluster were likely a sequencing artifact.

Both 60 Vbeta primers and 13 Jbeta primers went into the PCR. Repertoires were generated with immunoSEQ multiplex PCR, while TCRdb's copy carries only in-frame clones and drops some. This sample carries 150,000 to 180,000 clones, roughly 79% of them seen once, and the ten largest clones take about 2.7%. Germline loops: CDR1 MGHRA, CDR2 YSYEKL. V shed 3 bases and J 6 bases; nucleotides not matched to a gene: 13. This CDR3 comprises 16 residues. Unrecorded immune exposure was likely among donors, who were nominally healthy when sampled. As for this clone: Its antigen is unidentified.

The source of this sequence is a man between 18 and 29 years old in good health and CMV-seronegative. The V gene is TRBV4-1, the J gene TRBJ2-5; 7 nucleotides align to TRBD1. Sequencing was performed on PBMCs. Here the CDR3 DNA reads TGCGCCAGCAGCCATGCTGACAGGGTGGAGATCAAGACCCAGTACTTC. It is translated as CASSHADRVEIKTQYF.